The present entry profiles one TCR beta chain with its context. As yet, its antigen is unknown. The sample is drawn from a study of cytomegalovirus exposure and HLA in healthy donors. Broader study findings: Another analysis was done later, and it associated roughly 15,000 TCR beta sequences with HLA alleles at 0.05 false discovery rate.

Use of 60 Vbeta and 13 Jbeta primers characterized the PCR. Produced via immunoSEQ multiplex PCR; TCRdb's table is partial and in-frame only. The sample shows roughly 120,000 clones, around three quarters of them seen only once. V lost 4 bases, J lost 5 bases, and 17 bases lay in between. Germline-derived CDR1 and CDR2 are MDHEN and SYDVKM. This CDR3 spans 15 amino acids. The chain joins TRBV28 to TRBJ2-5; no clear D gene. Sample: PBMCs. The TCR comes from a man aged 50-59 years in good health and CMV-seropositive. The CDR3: CASSSVESRSETQYF. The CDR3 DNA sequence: TGTGCCAGCAGTTCGGTCGAAAGCAGGTCGGAGACCCAGTACTTC.